This T cell receptor beta chain was identified in a study of shared clonotypes between healthy human individuals. Trimming removed 1 base from V and 4 bases from J, with 7 bases in between. From germline, CDR1 is MDHEN and CDR2 SYDVKM. The CDR3 has 13 amino acids. Amplification in unsorted PBMC replicate PCRs started from 300 ng DNA, which equals about 30,000 T cell genomes. Original methodology: ImmunoSEQ gave junction-only sequences without quality scores, so filtering differed. Produced via immunoSEQ multiplex PCR; TCRdb's table is partial and in-frame only. The D gene and trimming were derived from the DNA, and the V and J assignments and clone size from that table. Altogether about half a million clones are present, around 75% being singletons, with the ten largest covering approximately 13%.

The sample consisted of PBMCs. V and J are TRBV28 and TRBJ1-2; D gene ambiguous. The TCR comes from a woman aged 35 to 49 in good health. Some clones in this sample may be carry-over from other donors' samples. CDR3 sequence: CASSLSSSYGYTF. The CDR3 bases are TGTGCCAGCAGTTTATCTAGCTCCTATGGCTACACCTTC.